This T cell receptor beta chain appears in the sequencing data of a study of vaccination effects on CD4 cells after COVID-19. Looking at the study overall: Everyone in the study got two shots of either the BNT162b2 or mRNA-1273 vaccine.

TCRdb's table, derived via immunoSEQ multiplex PCR, lists solely in-frame clones and lacks some. This table has 50,000 to 60,000 clones, around 70% appearing once. Antigen-specific CD4+ T cell clonotypes were called by their expansion after viral peptide-pool culture in ViraFEST. Culture proceeded for roughly ten days, and CD4+ T cells were then isolated. According to the study, vaccine recipients showed no prior SARS-CoV-2 infection and negative nucleocapsid antibodies. Each well held 2 million to 2.5 million PBMC cultured with around 9.2 ug/ml peptides and about 9.7 IU/ml IL-2. Germline trimming cut 4 bases from V and 1 base from J; bases unmatched to any gene: 3. The germline V gene has CDR1 SGHRS and CDR2 YFSETQ. This CDR3 has 16 residues. With respect to this clone: Antigen: not known.

This receptor was taken from a human donor who received a COVID-19 vaccine. The V call is TRBV5-1, the J call TRBJ2-3; 13 bases match TRBD2. The material was CD4+ T cells from PBMCs cultured with SARS-CoV-2 spike peptides, obtained before COVID-19 vaccination. CDR3 DNA: TGCGCCAGCAGCCCGGGGACTAGCGGGGGCACAGATACGCAGTATTTT. This encodes CASSPGTSGGTDTQYF.